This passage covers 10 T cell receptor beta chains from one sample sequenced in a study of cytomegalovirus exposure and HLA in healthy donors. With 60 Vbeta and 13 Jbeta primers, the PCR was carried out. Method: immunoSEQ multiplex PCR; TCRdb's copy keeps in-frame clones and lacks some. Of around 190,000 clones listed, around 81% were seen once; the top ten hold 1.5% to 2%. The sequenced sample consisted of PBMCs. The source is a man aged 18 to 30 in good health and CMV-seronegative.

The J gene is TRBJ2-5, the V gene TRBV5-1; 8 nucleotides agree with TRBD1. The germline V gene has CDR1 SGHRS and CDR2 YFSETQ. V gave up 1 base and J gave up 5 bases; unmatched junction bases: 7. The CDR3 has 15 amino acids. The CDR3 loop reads CASSLQGQVMETQYF. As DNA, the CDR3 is TGCGCCAGCAGCTTGCAGGGACAGGTAATGGAGACCCAGTACTTC.

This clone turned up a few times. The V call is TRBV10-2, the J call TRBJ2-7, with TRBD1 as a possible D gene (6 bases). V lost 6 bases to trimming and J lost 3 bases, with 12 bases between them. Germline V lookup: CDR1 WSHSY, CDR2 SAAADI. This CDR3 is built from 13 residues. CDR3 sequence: CASSRDTLYEQYF. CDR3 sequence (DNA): TGCGCCAGCAGCCGGGACACACTCTACGAGCAGTACTTC.

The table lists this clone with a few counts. The CDR3 DNA is TGTGCCAGCAGTGAAAGGGGGTCTGGGGCCAACGTCCTGACTTTC. It is translated as CASSERGSGANVLTF. The V and J genes are TRBV27 and TRBJ2-6, with D possibly being TRBD1 (6 bases). Germline CDR1 and CDR2: MNHEY and SMNVEV (reference sequence). V was pared by 5 bases and J by 1 base, with 9 bases between. CDR3 size: 15 residues.

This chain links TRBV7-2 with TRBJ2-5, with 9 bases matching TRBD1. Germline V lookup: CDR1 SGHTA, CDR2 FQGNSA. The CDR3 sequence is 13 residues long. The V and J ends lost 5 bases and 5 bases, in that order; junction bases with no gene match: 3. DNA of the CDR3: TGTGCCAGCAGCGGGGACAGGGATGAGACCCAGTACTTC. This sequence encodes CASSGDRDETQYF.

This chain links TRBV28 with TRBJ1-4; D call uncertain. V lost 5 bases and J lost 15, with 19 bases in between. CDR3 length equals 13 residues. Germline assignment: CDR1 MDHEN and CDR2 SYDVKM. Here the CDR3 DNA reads TGTGCCAGCAGTCCACCCGACAAATGGATGGTGTTTTTT. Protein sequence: CASSPPDKWMVFF.

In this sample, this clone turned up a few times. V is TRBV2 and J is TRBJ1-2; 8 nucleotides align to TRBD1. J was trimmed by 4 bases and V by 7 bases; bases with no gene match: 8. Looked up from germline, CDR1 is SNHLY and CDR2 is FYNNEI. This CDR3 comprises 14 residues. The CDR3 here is CASNLGQAAYGYTF. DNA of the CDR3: TGTGCCAGCAACCTGGGACAGGCCGCCTATGGCTACACCTTC.

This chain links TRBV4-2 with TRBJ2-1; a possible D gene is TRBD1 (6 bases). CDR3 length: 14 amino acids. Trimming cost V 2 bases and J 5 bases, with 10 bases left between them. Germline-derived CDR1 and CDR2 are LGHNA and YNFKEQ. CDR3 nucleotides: TGTGCCAGCAGCCAAACCGGGACAAACAATGAGCAGTTCTTC. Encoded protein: CASSQTGTNNEQFF.

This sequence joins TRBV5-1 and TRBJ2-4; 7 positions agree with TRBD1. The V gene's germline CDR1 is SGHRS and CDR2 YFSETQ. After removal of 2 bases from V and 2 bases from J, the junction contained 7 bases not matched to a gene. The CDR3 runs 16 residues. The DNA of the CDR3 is TGCGCCAGCAGCTTCAGAGGGGGCGGTTCCAAAAACATTCAGTACTTC. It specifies CASSFRGGGSKNIQYF.

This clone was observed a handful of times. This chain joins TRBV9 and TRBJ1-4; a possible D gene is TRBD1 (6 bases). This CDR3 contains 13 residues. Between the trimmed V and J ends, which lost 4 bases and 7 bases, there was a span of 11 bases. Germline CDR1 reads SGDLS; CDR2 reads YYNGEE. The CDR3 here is CASSSRGTEKLFF. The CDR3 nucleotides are TGTGCCAGCAGCTCCAGGGGTACTGAAAAACTGTTTTTT.

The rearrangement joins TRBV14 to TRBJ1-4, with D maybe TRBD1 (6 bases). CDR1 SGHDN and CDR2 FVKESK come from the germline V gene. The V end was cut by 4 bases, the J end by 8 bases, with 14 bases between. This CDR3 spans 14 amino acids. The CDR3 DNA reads TGTGCCAGCAGCCCCTACAGGGCCGGAGAAAAACTGTTTTTT. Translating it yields CASSPYRAGEKLFF. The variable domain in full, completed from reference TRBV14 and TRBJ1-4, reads EAGVTQFPSHSVIEKGQTVTLRCDPISGHDNLYWYRRVMGKEIKFLLHFVKESKQDESGMPNNRFLAERTGGTYSTLKVQPAELEDSGVYFCASSPYRAGEKLFFGSGTQLSVL.